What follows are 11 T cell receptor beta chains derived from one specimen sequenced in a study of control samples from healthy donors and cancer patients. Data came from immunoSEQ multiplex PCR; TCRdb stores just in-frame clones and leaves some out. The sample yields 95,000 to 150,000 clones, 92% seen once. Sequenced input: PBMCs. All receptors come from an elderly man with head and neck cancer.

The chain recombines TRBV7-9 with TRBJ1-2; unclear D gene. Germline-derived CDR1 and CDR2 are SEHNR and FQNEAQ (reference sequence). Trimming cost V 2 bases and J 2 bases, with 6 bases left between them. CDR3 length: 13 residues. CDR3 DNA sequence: TGTGCCAGCAGCTTATCACAGAACTATGGCTACACCTTC. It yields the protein CASSLSQNYGYTF.

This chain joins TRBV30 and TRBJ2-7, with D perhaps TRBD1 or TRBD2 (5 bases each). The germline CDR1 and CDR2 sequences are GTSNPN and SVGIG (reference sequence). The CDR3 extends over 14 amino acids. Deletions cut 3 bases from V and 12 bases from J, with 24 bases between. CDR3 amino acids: CAWSLTTSGTPRYF. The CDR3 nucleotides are TGTGCCTGGAGCCTAACTACCTCGGGGACCCCGCGGTACTTC.

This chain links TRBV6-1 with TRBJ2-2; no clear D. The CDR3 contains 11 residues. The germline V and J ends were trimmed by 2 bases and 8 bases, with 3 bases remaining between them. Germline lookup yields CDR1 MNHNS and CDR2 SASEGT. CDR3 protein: CASSEMGELFF. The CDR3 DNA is TGTGCCAGCAGTGAAATGGGGGAGCTGTTTTTT.

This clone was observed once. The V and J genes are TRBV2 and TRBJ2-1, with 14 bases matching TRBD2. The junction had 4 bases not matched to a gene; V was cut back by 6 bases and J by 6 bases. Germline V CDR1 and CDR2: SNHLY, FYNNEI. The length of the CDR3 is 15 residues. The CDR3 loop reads CASRVGLAGGNEQFF. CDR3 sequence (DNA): TGTGCCAGCAGAGTCGGACTAGCGGGAGGCAATGAGCAGTTCTTC.

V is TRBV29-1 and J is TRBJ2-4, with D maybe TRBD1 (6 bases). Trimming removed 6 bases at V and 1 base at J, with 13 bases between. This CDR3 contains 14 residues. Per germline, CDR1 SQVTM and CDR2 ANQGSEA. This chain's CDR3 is CSVQGYSAKNIQYF. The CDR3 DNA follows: TGCAGCGTCCAGGGGTATAGCGCCAAAAACATTCAGTACTTC.

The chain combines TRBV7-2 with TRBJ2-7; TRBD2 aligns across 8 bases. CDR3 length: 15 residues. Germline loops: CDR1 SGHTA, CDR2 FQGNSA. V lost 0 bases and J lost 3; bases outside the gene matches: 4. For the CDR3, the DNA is TGTGCCAGCAGCTTAGCGCTCGGGGGGGGCTACGAGCAGTACTTC. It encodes CASSLALGGGYEQYF.

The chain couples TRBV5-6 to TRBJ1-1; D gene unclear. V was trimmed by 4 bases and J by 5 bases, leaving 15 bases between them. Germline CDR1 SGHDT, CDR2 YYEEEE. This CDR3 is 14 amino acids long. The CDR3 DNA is TGTGCCAGCAGCCCGGGTCCGGGAGGGACTGAAGCTTTCTTT. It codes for CASSPGPGGTEAFF.

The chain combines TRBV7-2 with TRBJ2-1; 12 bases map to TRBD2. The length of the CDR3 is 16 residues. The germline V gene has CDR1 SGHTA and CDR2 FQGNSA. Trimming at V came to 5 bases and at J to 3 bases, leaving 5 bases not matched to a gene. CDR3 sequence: CASSRRLAGVYNEQFF. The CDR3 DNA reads TGTGCCAGCAGCCGCCGACTAGCGGGAGTCTACAATGAGCAGTTCTTC.

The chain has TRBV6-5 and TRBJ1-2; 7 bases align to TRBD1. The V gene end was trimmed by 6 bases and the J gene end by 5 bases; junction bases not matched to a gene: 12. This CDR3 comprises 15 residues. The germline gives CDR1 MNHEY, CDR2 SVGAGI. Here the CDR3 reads CASSLLPGQQYGYTF. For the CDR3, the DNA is TGTGCCAGCAGCTTACTACCGGGACAGCAATATGGCTACACCTTC.

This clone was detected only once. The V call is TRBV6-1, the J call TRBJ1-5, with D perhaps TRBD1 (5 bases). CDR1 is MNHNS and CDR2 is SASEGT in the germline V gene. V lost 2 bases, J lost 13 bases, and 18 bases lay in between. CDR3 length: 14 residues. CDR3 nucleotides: TGTGCCAGCAGTGAATCGGGCAGGGCCCCCAATCAGCATTTT. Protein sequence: CASSESGRAPNQHF.

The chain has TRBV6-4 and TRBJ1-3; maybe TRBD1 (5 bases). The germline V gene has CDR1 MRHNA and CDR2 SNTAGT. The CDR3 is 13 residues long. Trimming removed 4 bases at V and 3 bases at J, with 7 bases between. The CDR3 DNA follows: TGTGCCAGCAGTGGGACATATGGAAACACCATATATTTT. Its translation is CASSGTYGNTIYF.